Shown below are 7 T cell receptor beta chains from a single sample sequenced in a study of T-cell reconstitution after alpha-beta-depleted transplantation in children. Using unique molecular identifiers, the investigators prepared the TCRbeta library. A single record per CDR3 protein comes from TCRdb applying MiXCR to the PCR reads. The data hold about 70,000 distinct CDR3 sequences, with around 9.9% observed a single time. Sample: PBMCs, taken before TCRalphabeta/CD19-depleted stem cell transplant. All receptors derive from a boy aged 5-17 years with acute myeloid leukemia, due to receive a stem cell transplant.

This clonotype was counted at least ten times. The chain couples TRBV12-3 or TRBV12-4 to TRBJ1-5; D may be TRBD1 (5 bases). The V end lost 6 bases, the J end lost 3 bases, and 9 bases lay between the germline ends. The CDR3 runs to 13 residues. The CDR3 spells CASRLGHNQPQHF. In DNA form, the CDR3 reads TGTGCCAGCAGACTCGGACACAATCAGCCCCAGCATTTT.

This clonotype was recorded at least ten times. V usage is TRBV6-5 and J usage is TRBJ1-5; 9 bases fit TRBD1. Germline CDR1 and CDR2: MNHEY and SVGAGI. The CDR3 is made up of 16 amino acids. J was trimmed by 6 bases and V by 6 bases; bases with no gene match: 12. CDR3 nucleotide sequence: TGTGCCAGCAGGCAAACGAACAGGGGGCTAGGTCAGCCCCAGCATTTT. It yields the protein CASRQTNRGLGQPQHF.

This clonotype was counted many times. V gene TRBV6-5 combines with J gene TRBJ1-6; TRBD1 matches at 8 bases. CDR3 length: 19 residues. CDR1 is MNHEY, CDR2 SVGAGI, per germline. V dropped 2 bases and J dropped 0; count of bases not matched to a gene: 9. CDR3 coding DNA: TGTGCCAGCAGTTACCGGAGACAGGGGAGGCCCTCCTATAATTCACCCCTCCACTTT. Translation gives CASSYRRQGRPSYNSPLHF.

This clonotype was seen ten or more times. The chain uses TRBV24-1 and TRBJ2-2, with TRBD1 matching 8 bases. V was pared by 5 bases and J by 2 bases, with 6 bases of the junction left unmatched. CDR1 is KGHDR, CDR2 SFDVKD, per germline. This CDR3 is built from 16 residues. The CDR3 sequence is CATSAPTGENTGELFF. CDR3 DNA sequence: TGTGCCACCAGTGCTCCGACAGGGGAAAACACCGGGGAGCTGTTTTTT.

This clonotype was recorded many times. The chain has TRBV7-9 and TRBJ1-5, with D tentatively TRBD1 (5 bases). Trimming shortened V by 1 base and J by 6 bases, and 10 bases separated the two germline ends. In germline, CDR1 is SEHNR, CDR2 FQNEAQ (reference sequence). The CDR3 totals 14 residues. The CDR3 DNA is TGTGCCAGCAGCTTAGGGCAGGGCAGTCAGCCCCAGCATTTT. As protein: CASSLGQGSQPQHF. Together with reference TRBV7-9 and TRBJ1-5, the CDR3 gives the full variable domain: DTGVSQNPRHKITKRGQNVTFRCDPISEHNRLYWYRQTLGQGPEFLTYFQNEAQLEKSRLLSDRFSAERPKGSFSTLEIQRTEQGDSAMYLCASSLGQGSQPQHFGDGTRLSIL.

This clonotype was seen repeatedly, ten times or more. The V gene is TRBV12-3 or TRBV12-4, the J gene TRBJ1-6; perhaps TRBD1 as D (6 bases). The ends were cut back, 5 bases at V and 10 bases at J, with 15 bases in the middle. CDR3 length: 14 residues. The CDR3 here is CASSPGQPDSPLHF. The CDR3 coding sequence is TGTGCCAGCAGTCCCGGACAGCCCGACTCACCCCTCCACTTT.

This clonotype was seen a few times. The chain has TRBV19 and TRBJ1-1, with 9 nucleotides matching TRBD1. CDR3 length: 15 residues. V shed 7 bases and J 5 bases; nucleotides not matched to a gene: 11. CDR1 LNHDA and CDR2 SQIVND come from the germline V gene (reference sequence). This CDR3 is CASIQGAAEGTEAFF. CDR3 DNA: TGTGCCAGTATACAGGGGGCCGCGGAGGGGACTGAAGCTTTCTTT.